This T cell receptor beta chain was recovered during a study of cytomegalovirus exposure and HLA in healthy donors. General observations from the study: Most TCR sequences were uncommon, yet certain public TCRs appeared in many donors.

With regard to this clone: The antigen is unknown.

Germline-derived CDR1 and CDR2 are LNHNV and YYDKDF (reference sequence). Trimming cost V 1 base and J 0 bases; bases outside gene matches: 4. The CDR3 is made up of 18 amino acids. The PCR used 60 Vbeta and 13 Jbeta primers. The table came from immunoSEQ multiplex PCR; TCRdb's copy has only in-frame clones and leaves some out. The profile shows 150,000 to 200,000 clones, roughly 80% of them singletons. The sample comprised PBMCs. The rearrangement links TRBV15 to TRBJ2-7; 15 bases agree with TRBD2. This sequence was found in a man aged 45-60 years in good health and CMV-seropositive. The CDR3 region has the DNA TGTGCCACCAGCAGAGTGGGACTAGCGGGAGGCTTCTCCTACGAGCAGTACTTC. Residues: CATSRVGLAGGFSYEQYF.